The 19 T cell receptor beta chains below all came from one sample that was sequenced in a study of shared clonotypes between healthy human individuals. The repertoire was sequenced with immunoSEQ multiplex PCR; TCRdb's copy has only in-frame clones and lacks some. The table includes some 2,000,000 clones, 85% to 95% detected once. Sample: naive CD4+ T cells sorted from blood. Subset: CD45RA+ positively selected. These receptors all stem from a man between 18 and 35 years old in good health.

In regard to this clone: Other DNA sequences in this sample translate to the same CDR3. V gene TRBV2 combines with J gene TRBJ2-5; D is possibly TRBD1 (6 bases). V lost 6 bases, J lost 5 bases, and 7 bases lay in between. The CDR3 runs to 11 residues. CDR1 SNHLY and CDR2 FYNNEI come from the germline V gene. The chain's CDR3 is CASRQGETQYF. CDR3 nucleotide sequence: TGTGCCAGCAGGCAGGGGGAGACCCAGTACTTC.

Notes on this clone: Other DNA sequences from this sample encode an identical CDR3 as well. The chain recombines TRBV11-2 with TRBJ2-5; no clear D gene. The germline CDR1 and CDR2 sequences are SGHAT and FQNNGV. Between the trimmed V and J ends, which lost 3 bases and 5 bases, there was a span of 4 bases. The CDR3 spans 11 residues. CDR3 in amino acids: CASSLVETQYF. CDR3 in DNA: TGTGCCAGCAGCTTGGTTGAGACCCAGTACTTC.

The chain links TRBV2 to TRBJ2-4; D tentatively fits TRBD1 or TRBD2 (6 bases each). The V gene's germline CDR1 is SNHLY and CDR2 FYNNEI. The CDR3 runs to 16 residues. Deletions cut 3 bases from V and 11 bases from J, with 23 bases between. For the CDR3, the DNA is TGTGCCAGCAGTGATATCGGAGGGGGAGGCCGAACGGTTCAGTACTTC. The encoded protein is CASSDIGGGGRTVQYF.

This sequence joins TRBV30 and TRBJ1-2, with a weak D call TRBD1 (6 bases). The CDR3 covers 14 residues. From germline, CDR1 is GTSNPN and CDR2 SVGIG (reference sequence). Trimming took 3 bases from V and 1 from J, leaving 12 bases between them. The CDR3 nucleotides read TGTGCCTGGAGCTCCGGACAGTATAACTATGGCTACACCTTC. Translation: CAWSSGQYNYGYTF.

The V and J genes are TRBV18 and TRBJ2-7; possibly TRBD1 or TRBD2 for D (5 bases each). Trimming pared 5 bases from V and 13 bases from J, leaving 15 bases between. CDR3 length: 11 amino acids. CDR1 and CDR2 from the germline V gene are KGHSH and LQKENI. For the CDR3, the DNA is TGTGCCAGCTCAAACCGGGACCGGGGATACTTC. It encodes CASSNRDRGYF.

The rearrangement uses TRBV10-3 and TRBJ2-5; 11 bases align to TRBD1. Germline V lookup: CDR1 ENHRY, CDR2 SYGVKD. J gave up 3 bases and V 5 bases, and 8 bases lay outside the gene matches. The CDR3 contains 16 residues. The CDR3 sequence is CAISRTGGSTEETQYF. The CDR3 region has the DNA TGTGCCATCAGTCGGACAGGGGGCTCAACGGAAGAGACCCAGTACTTC.

As concerns this clone: Other DNA sequences in the sample encode the same CDR3. This chain connects TRBV11-2 to TRBJ2-1; D unclear. This CDR3 contains 13 residues. With 0 bases removed from V and 6 bases from J, the gap between germline ends came to 6 bases. Germline assignment: CDR1 SGHAT and CDR2 FQNNGV. In DNA, the CDR3 is TGTGCCAGCAGCTTAGATAGAAGCAATGAGCAGTTCTTC. The encoded protein is CASSLDRSNEQFF.

V usage is TRBV6-4 and J usage is TRBJ2-2, with D maybe TRBD1 (6 bases). CDR1 is MRHNA, CDR2 SNTAGT, per germline. The CDR3 sequence is 14 residues long. The V gene lost 8 bases and the J gene lost 1 base, with 11 bases spanning the gap. CDR3 residues: CASAPTGNTGELFF. CDR3 bases: TGTGCCAGCGCCCCGACAGGGAACACCGGGGAGCTGTTTTTT.

The rearrangement joins TRBV28 to TRBJ1-1; possibly TRBD1 for D (5 bases). The CDR3 runs 16 residues. V was trimmed by 3 bases and J by 1 base, leaving 15 bases between them. Germline V gene data show CDR1 as MDHEN and CDR2 as SYDVKM. CDR3 region: CASSLRGKSGNTEAFF. The CDR3 region has the DNA TGTGCCAGCAGTTTGCGGGGGAAGTCCGGGAACACTGAAGCTTTCTTT.

J is TRBJ1-5 and V is TRBV18; tentatively, D is TRBD1 (6 bases). V shed 6 bases and J shed 3 bases, with 15 bases lying between them. Germline V CDR1 and CDR2: KGHSH, LQKENI. The CDR3 sequence is 15 residues long. The chain's CDR3 is CASSLQGHLNQPQHF. CDR3 DNA: TGTGCCAGCTCGCTTCAGGGGCACCTCAATCAGCCCCAGCATTTT.

The chain has TRBV5-8 and TRBJ2-7, with D tentatively TRBD1 or TRBD2 (5 bases each). The germline CDR1 and CDR2 sequences are SGHTS and YDEGEE. V was trimmed by 1 base and J by 3 bases, leaving 11 bases between them. The CDR3 runs 14 residues. In DNA form, the CDR3 reads TGTGCCAGCAGCTTGTACGGGACCCTCTACGAGCAGTACTTC. It translates to CASSLYGTLYEQYF. The entire variable domain, with the rest obtained from reference TRBV5-8 and TRBJ2-7, is as follows: EAGVTQSPTHLIKTRGQQATLRCSPISGHTSVYWYQQALGLGLQFLLWYDEGEERNRGNFPPRFSGRQFPNYSSELNVNALELEDSALYLCASSLYGTLYEQYFGPGTRLTVT.

This rearrangement joins TRBV10-3 to TRBJ2-5; no firm D call. The CDR3 totals 14 residues. The V gene's germline CDR1 is ENHRY and CDR2 SYGVKD. V was trimmed by 4 bases and J by 2 bases, leaving 11 bases between them. CDR3: CAISVSRVQETQYF. CDR3 DNA: TGTGCCATCAGTGTCTCTCGGGTTCAAGAGACCCAGTACTTC.

V gene TRBV28 combines with J gene TRBJ1-2; possible D gene TRBD1, 5 bases. V shed 7 bases and J shed 4 bases, with 19 bases lying between them. Germline-derived CDR1 and CDR2 are MDHEN and SYDVKM. The CDR3 totals 15 residues. This chain's CDR3 is CASIPSDKGSYGYTF. The CDR3, as DNA: TGTGCCAGCATACCTTCAGATAAGGGGTCCTATGGCTACACCTTC.

The chain couples TRBV7-9 to TRBJ1-2; weak D call: TRBD1 (5 bases). This CDR3 contains 14 residues. V lost 5 bases to trimming and J lost 3 bases, with 13 bases between them. Germline V gives CDR1 SEHNR, CDR2 FQNEAQ (reference sequence). The CDR3 coding sequence is TGTGCCAGCAGCCCGCGGGACTCATACTATGGCTACACCTTC. This encodes CASSPRDSYYGYTF.

This chain joins TRBV25-1 and TRBJ2-2, with 8 bases matching TRBD2. V was pared by 1 base and J by 7 bases, with 14 bases of the junction left unmatched. Per germline, CDR1 MGHDK and CDR2 SYGVNS. This CDR3 has 18 residues. CDR3 sequence (DNA): TGTGCCAGCAGTGAATCAGAAGCTTGGCGGGAGGTCCTCGGGGAGCTGTTTTTT. This encodes CASSESEAWREVLGELFF.

V gene TRBV4-1 combines with J gene TRBJ1-6; 10 bases are shared with TRBD1. Unmatched junction bases numbered 12, after V lost 3 bases and J lost 1 base. CDR1 is MGHRA, CDR2 YSYEKL, per germline. CDR3 length equals 20 residues. The chain's CDR3 is CASSHGQGGPLRSYNSPLHF. DNA of the CDR3: TGCGCCAGCAGCCACGGACAGGGGGGACCTCTTAGGTCCTATAATTCACCCCTCCACTTT.

This clone has just one count. The chain carries TRBV7-9 and TRBJ1-2; 7 positions agree with TRBD1. The length of the CDR3 is 16 residues. Unmatched junction bases numbered 5, after V lost 0 bases and J lost 1 base. Germline lookup yields CDR1 SEHNR and CDR2 FQNEAQ (reference sequence). CDR3 in DNA: TGTGCCAGCAGCTTAGCGGGGACAGCCTATAACTATGGCTACACCTTC. This sequence encodes CASSLAGTAYNYGYTF.

The V call is TRBV5-1, the J call TRBJ2-2; 9 nucleotides agree with TRBD1. The germline V gene encodes CDR1 SGHRS and CDR2 YFSETQ. This CDR3 spans 16 amino acids. Trimming cost V 0 bases and J 4 bases; bases outside gene matches: 4. CDR3 amino acids: CASSLDRGRGTGELFF. CDR3 DNA: TGCGCCAGCAGCTTGGACAGGGGGCGAGGCACCGGGGAGCTGTTTTTT.

To note about this clone: Other DNA variants within this sample encode the same CDR3. The rearrangement uses TRBV18 and TRBJ1-5; 10 bases align to TRBD1. CDR3 length: 16 residues. The trim removed 3 bases at V and 4 bases at J, leaving 6 bases unmatched. Germline V gene data show CDR1 as KGHSH and CDR2 as LQKENI. Written as DNA, the CDR3 is TGTGCCAGCTCACCCCCGGGACAGGGGCATAATCAGCCCCAGCATTTT. This codes for CASSPPGQGHNQPQHF.